The text below deals with one T cell receptor beta chain. What it binds is not known. Time point here: week 47, end of study. The content of each vaccine dose was 300 ug of mutant IDH1 20-mer peptide, and topical imiquimod accompanied it. Germline V CDR1 and CDR2: SGHTS, YDEGEE. The CDR3 runs 14 residues. The V end lost 2 bases, the J end lost 4 bases, and 12 bases lay between the germline ends. TCRdb's table, derived via immunoSEQ multiplex PCR, lists solely in-frame clones and lacks some. The sample carries tens of thousands of clones, 75% to 90% recorded once. This specimen belongs to a study of a mutant IDH1 vaccine in newly diagnosed glioma. Study at large: Beginning 4-6 weeks after radiotherapy alone, or with temozolomide cycles, vaccination took place.

General study results and limits: It seemed that pseudoprogression was not linked to changes in the top peripheral T cell clonotypes.

This receptor was obtained from a man in his forties or fifties with glioma. V and J are TRBV5-8 and TRBJ2-5, with D perhaps being TRBD1 or TRBD2 (5 bases each). The material was PBMCs, obtained from a glioma patient whose treatment included an IDH1 peptide vaccine. CDR3 amino acids: CASSFRGEIETQYF. Written as DNA, the CDR3 is TGTGCCAGCAGCTTCCGAGGGGAGATAGAGACCCAGTACTTC. Full variable domain (rest looked up from reference TRBV5-8 and TRBJ2-5): EAGVTQSPTHLIKTRGQQATLRCSPISGHTSVYWYQQALGLGLQFLLWYDEGEERNRGNFPPRFSGRQFPNYSSELNVNALELEDSALYLCASSFRGEIETQYFGPGTRLLVL.